The 21 T cell receptor beta chains presented below share a single source sample, sequenced in a study of human T cells and chemical hapten exposure (dated by TCRdb to about 2021). The method was RACE. TCRdb records NextSeq 500 as the sequencer. The raw public data were reprocessed by TCRdb itself: fastp quality trimming at Q25, MiXCR clonotype calling, in-frame beta chains only. Here each entry gathers all rows of one CDR3 protein and keeps the most common genes and DNA. In this sample the table shows over 65,000 distinct CDR3 sequences, 11% of which occur a single time. Of the sample, roughly 1.4% falls within the top ten clones. The intended sense of this specimen's time point label: patch test 3, about 24 weeks after DPC sensitization. The treatment or condition label for this specimen denotes: therapeutic diphenylcyclopropenone sensitization with weekly scalp DPC. The specimen was whole blood, collected in connection with sensitization to the hapten diphenylcyclopropenone (DPC). These receptors were taken from a woman between 45 and 60 years old with alopecia areata. Some clones in this sample may be carry-over from other donors' samples.

This clonotype occurred a few times. This chain links TRBV7-2 with TRBJ2-1, with a tentative D call TRBD2 (5 bases). This CDR3 has 14 amino acids. Germline V gives CDR1 SGHTA, CDR2 FQGNSA. The germline V and J ends were trimmed by 3 bases and 8 bases, with 14 bases remaining between them. As DNA, the CDR3 is TGTGCCAGCAGCTTGGCCTCAGGTAGCGATGAGCAGTTCTTC. It is translated as CASSLASGSDEQFF.

The sample holds many counts of this clonotype. The chain carries TRBV6-5 and TRBJ2-7; possible D gene TRBD2, 5 bases. The CDR3 totals 14 residues. Trimming shortened V by 5 bases and J by 1 base, and 12 bases separated the two germline ends. The V gene's germline CDR1 is MNHEY and CDR2 SVGAGI. This CDR3 is CASSRARGSYEQYF. The CDR3 nucleotides read TGTGCCAGCAGTCGGGCCCGAGGGTCCTACGAGCAGTACTTC.

This clonotype came up a few times. The DNA of the CDR3 is TGTGCCAGCAGTTACTCGCTCGGGGCCGGGTGGAGTTCACCCCTCCACTTT. Amino acid sequence: CASSYSLGAGWSSPLHF. The chain is built from TRBV6-5 and TRBJ1-6; D may be TRBD1 (5 bases). V lost 0 bases and J lost 9, with 18 bases in between. The length of the CDR3 is 17 residues. The germline CDR1 and CDR2 sequences are MNHEY and SVGAGI.

A few counts support this clonotype. The chain employs TRBV20-1 and TRBJ2-3, with a weak D call TRBD1 (5 bases). Between the trimmed V and J ends, which lost 2 bases and 6 bases, there was a span of 6 bases. CDR1 is DFQATT and CDR2 is SNEGSKA in the germline V gene (reference sequence). This CDR3 region has 11 residues. For the CDR3, the DNA is TGCAGTGCTAGAAAGGGGGATACGCAGTATTTT. Amino acid sequence: CSARKGDTQYF.

This clonotype occurred many times. The gene calls are TRBV11-2 and TRBJ2-2, with 8 bases that match TRBD2. J gave up 6 bases and V 5 bases, and 5 bases lay outside the gene matches. The germline gives CDR1 SGHAT, CDR2 FQNNGV. The CDR3 is 14 residues long. As DNA, the CDR3 is TGTGCCAGCAGCGCAGTACTAGCGGCCGGGGAGCTGTTTTTT. Residues: CASSAVLAAGELFF.

In this sample, this clonotype turned up many times. This chain joins TRBV6-2 or TRBV6-3 and TRBJ2-5; no definite D call. Germline assignment: CDR1 MNHEY and CDR2 SVGEGT. The CDR3 contains 12 residues. V was shortened by 8 bases and J by 2 bases, with 9 bases between the two germline ends. CDR3 nucleotide sequence: TGTGCCAGCGGAGAGTATCAAGAGACCCAGTACTTC. Residues: CASGEYQETQYF.

The rearrangement uses TRBV29-1 and TRBJ1-5; TRBD1 matches 9 bases. CDR1 SQVTM and CDR2 ANQGSEA come from the germline V gene. CDR3 length: 15 amino acids. V shed 6 bases, J shed 2 bases, and the junction held 8 bases outside the gene matches. The CDR3 loop is CSVSTGGLGNQPQHF. The CDR3 DNA sequence: TGCAGCGTCTCGACAGGGGGTCTGGGCAATCAGCCCCAGCATTTT. The full variable domain, its missing parts supplied by reference TRBV29-1 and TRBJ1-5, is SAVISQKPSRDICQRGTSLTIQCQVDSQVTMMFWYRQQPGQSLTLIATANQGSEATYESGFVIDKFPISRPNLTFSTLTVSNMSPEDSSIYLCSVSTGGLGNQPQHFGDGTRLSIL.

This clonotype was found a few times. The chain has TRBV6-1 and TRBJ2-2; D is perhaps TRBD2 (5 bases). The CDR3 is 15 residues long. Germline CDR1 MNHNS, CDR2 SASEGT. Trimming cost V 6 bases and J 4 bases, with 15 bases left between them. CDR3 amino acids: CASSPPAEPTGELFF. Here the CDR3 DNA reads TGTGCCAGCAGCCCCCCAGCGGAGCCCACCGGGGAGCTGTTTTTT.

The J gene is TRBJ2-5, the V gene TRBV25-1, with a tentative D call TRBD2 (7 bases). The CDR3 consists of 16 residues. Trimming pared 1 base from V and 9 bases from J, leaving 21 bases between. The germline V gene has CDR1 MGHDK and CDR2 SYGVNS. CDR3 in DNA: TGTGCCAGCAGTGAATCGGAGATGGGGGGCAGCGGGGCCCAGTACTTC. Its translation is CASSESEMGGSGAQYF.

This clonotype was counted only a few times. The rearrangement links TRBV28 to TRBJ2-7; D call uncertain. Per germline, CDR1 MDHEN and CDR2 SYDVKM. The CDR3 consists of 14 residues. V lost 2 bases and J lost 0, with 8 bases in between. CDR3 amino acids: CASSLPDRSYEQYF. The CDR3 region has the DNA TGTGCCAGCAGTTTACCGGACCGCTCCTACGAGCAGTACTTC. Combining the CDR3 with reference TRBV28 and TRBJ2-7 gives the whole variable domain DVKVTQSSRYLVKRTGEKVFLECVQDMDHENMFWYRQDPGLGLRLIYFSYDVKMKEKGDIPEGYSVSREKKERFSLILESASTNQTSMYLCASSLPDRSYEQYFGPGTRLTVT.

This clonotype occurred many times. This chain uses TRBV14 with TRBJ1-4; no clear D. CDR1 is SGHDN, CDR2 FVKESK, per germline. The germline V and J ends were trimmed by 1 base and 7 bases, with 13 bases remaining between them. This CDR3 region has 15 residues. CDR3 nucleotides: TGTGCCAGCAGCCAAGTTCGAGGTATATCTGAAAAACTGTTTTTT. Translation: CASSQVRGISEKLFF.

This clonotype occurred a few times. The J gene is TRBJ1-4, the V gene TRBV7-2, with D possibly TRBD1 on 5 matching bases. Germline V gene sequence: CDR1 SGHTA, CDR2 FQGNSA. Trimming removed 5 bases from V and 7 bases from J, with 20 bases in between. CDR3 size: 16 residues. CDR3 in amino acids: CASSPGGVLGSEKLFF. CDR3 sequence (DNA): TGTGCCAGCAGCCCGGGGGGAGTTCTCGGCAGTGAAAAACTGTTTTTT.

This clonotype was picked up a small number of times. Since the CDR3 does not end with the conserved phenylalanine or tryptophan, this likely comes from a read error. The J gene is TRBJ2-7, the V gene TRBV20-1, with 14 bases lining up with TRBD2. Germline V gene lookup returns CDR1 DFQATT and CDR2 SNEGSKA (reference sequence). The junction had 4 bases not matched to a gene; V was cut back by 6 bases and J by 3 bases. CDR3 length: 14 residues. The CDR3 is CSATGLAGDYEQYS. The DNA of the CDR3 is TGCAGTGCCACGGGACTAGCGGGAGACTACGAGCAGTACTCC.

This clonotype appeared many times. CDR3 nucleotide sequence: TGTGCCAGCAAAGGGACCGTGAACACTGAAGCTTTCTTT. Its translation: CASKGTVNTEAFF. The genes are TRBV12-3 or TRBV12-4 and TRBJ1-1; D is perhaps TRBD1 (5 bases). The CDR3 has 13 residues. Trimming pared 7 bases from V and 0 bases from J, leaving 9 bases between.

In DNA, the CDR3 is TGTGCCAGCAGTTCTGTCGCTAACAATCAGCCCCAGCATTTT. Its translation is CASSSVANNQPQHF. The V call is TRBV6-5, the J call TRBJ1-5; D is ambiguous. Trimming took off 4 bases at V and 3 bases at J, with 10 bases between the two ends. CDR3 size: 14 residues. Germline V lookup: CDR1 MNHEY, CDR2 SVGAGI.

The genes are TRBV6-5 and TRBJ2-3, with D perhaps assigned TRBD1 or TRBD2 (5 bases each). The V gene's germline CDR1 is MNHEY and CDR2 SVGAGI. CDR3 length: 14 residues. V was pared by 7 bases and J by 3 bases, with 14 bases between. This chain's CDR3 is CASTRGAVTDTQYF. CDR3 DNA: TGTGCCAGCACCCGAGGGGCCGTGACAGATACGCAGTATTTT.

This clonotype was detected a few times. This chain joins TRBV29-1 and TRBJ1-5; D is uncertain. The CDR3 spans 13 residues. Trimming cost V 3 bases and J 0 bases, with 6 bases left between them. Germline V gene sequence: CDR1 SQVTM, CDR2 ANQGSEA. The CDR3 DNA reads TGCAGCGTTGACCGTGATAGCAATCAGCCCCAGCATTTT. This gives the protein CSVDRDSNQPQHF.

The sample holds a few counts of this clonotype. This chain joins TRBV6-6 and TRBJ1-6, with D tentatively TRBD1 (5 bases). This CDR3 has 16 amino acids. The germline V gene encodes CDR1 MNHNY and CDR2 SVGAGI (reference sequence). Trimming cost V 2 bases and J 8 bases, with 16 bases left between them. The CDR3 region is CASSYPFKGRDSPLHF. The CDR3 DNA reads TGTGCCAGCAGTTACCCCTTTAAGGGACGGGATTCACCCCTCCACTTT.

Worth noting for this clonotype: A much larger clone differs from this one at a single base, so this may be a read error. The gene calls are TRBV10-3 and TRBJ1-1; D uncertain. The CDR3 has 12 residues. CDR1 and CDR2 (germline): ENHRY, SYGVKD. V was trimmed by 3 bases and J by 1 base, leaving 3 bases between them. The DNA of the CDR3 is TGTGCCATCAGTGACGGGAACACTGAAGCTTTCTTT. Protein product: CAISDGNTEAFF.

This chain uses TRBV6-5 with TRBJ1-5; D not certain. This CDR3 comprises 15 residues. Trimming took off 5 bases at V and 3 bases at J, with 14 bases between the two ends. Germline V gives CDR1 MNHEY, CDR2 SVGAGI. CDR3: CASSPTRVTNQPQHF. The CDR3, as DNA: TGTGCCAGCAGTCCCACGAGGGTAACCAATCAGCCCCAGCATTTT.

At least ten counts were recorded for this clonotype. The chain combines TRBV6-2 or TRBV6-3 with TRBJ2-1; D uncertain. Trimming pared 3 bases from V and 8 bases from J, leaving 5 bases between. Germline CDR1 and CDR2: MNHEY and SVGEGT. The CDR3 has 11 residues. As DNA, the CDR3 is TGTGCCAGCAGTTATTTCGATGAGCAGTTCTTC. Its protein is CASSYFDEQFF.